The 31 T cell receptor beta chains below all came from one sample that was sequenced in a study of cytomegalovirus exposure and HLA in healthy donors. PCR employed 60 Vbeta and 13 Jbeta primers. Method: immunoSEQ multiplex PCR; TCRdb's copy keeps in-frame clones and lacks some. The sample lists about 150,000 clones; roughly 63% were seen once. Specimen: PBMCs. The receptors here all came from a woman aged 60 to 75 in good health and CMV-seropositive.

CDR3 in DNA: TGCGCCAGCAGCTTGGCAATCGGCGAGCAGTACTTC. It yields the protein CASSLAIGEQYF. This sequence joins TRBV5-1 and TRBJ2-7; no definite D call. Germline CDR1 reads SGHRS; CDR2 reads YFSETQ. Trimming shortened V by 0 bases and J by 6 bases, and 7 bases separated the two germline ends. The CDR3 sequence is 12 residues long.

In its sample, this clone was seen once. The rearrangement uses TRBV10-1 and TRBJ1-1; unclear D gene. The CDR3 is 13 amino acids. Looked up from germline, CDR1 is WNHNN and CDR2 is SYGVQD (reference sequence). Trimming took off 2 bases at V and 3 bases at J, with 7 bases between the two ends. CDR3 region: CASSEDQYTEAFF. CDR3 coding DNA: TGCGCCAGCAGTGAGGATCAGTACACTGAAGCTTTCTTT.

CDR3 DNA sequence: TGTGCCAGTAGTATGGGACAGGGCTGGATTGAGCAGTACTTC. Amino acid sequence: CASSMGQGWIEQYF. The rearrangement uses TRBV19 and TRBJ2-7; 9 positions match TRBD1. Germline-derived CDR1 and CDR2 are LNHDA and SQIVND (reference sequence). V gave up 3 bases and J gave up 7 bases; unmatched junction bases: 7. This CDR3 region has 14 residues. The whole variable domain, remainder taken from reference TRBV19 and TRBJ2-7, is DGGITQSPKYLFRKEGQNVTLSCEQNLNHDAMYWYRQDPGQGLRLIYYSQIVNDFQKGDIAEGYSVSREKKESFPLTVTSAQKNPTAFYLCASSMGQGWIEQYFGPGTRLTVT.

V is TRBV27 and J is TRBJ2-1; 10 positions agree with TRBD2. Germline CDR1 is MNHEY and CDR2 is SMNVEV (reference sequence). The V and J ends lost 2 bases and 8 bases, in that order; junction bases with no gene match: 6. The CDR3 totals 15 residues. In DNA form, the CDR3 reads TGTGCCAGCAGTTTAGTGGCTAGCGGGAGTCATGAGCAGTTCTTC. Translation: CASSLVASGSHEQFF.

The genes are TRBV6-6 and TRBJ1-1, with 7 bases matching TRBD1. V was pared by 5 bases and J by 11 bases, with 8 bases of the junction left unmatched. Germline V CDR1 and CDR2: MNHNY, SVGAGI (reference sequence). The CDR3 has 12 residues. CDR3 protein: CASSLRQGQAFF. The CDR3 DNA is TGTGCCAGCAGTCTCAGACAGGGACAGGCTTTCTTT.

Written as DNA, the CDR3 is TGTGCCTGGAGTGTTAGACGGGTGACTAGCACAGATACGCAGTATTTT. This translates into CAWSVRRVTSTDTQYF. The J gene is TRBJ2-3, the V gene TRBV30; D remains ambiguous. CDR3 length: 16 residues. V lost 0 bases, J lost 0 bases, and 13 bases lay in between. Germline-derived CDR1 and CDR2 are GTSNPN and SVGIG (reference sequence).

This chain connects TRBV6-6 to TRBJ1-5; D is possibly TRBD1 (6 bases). The CDR3 is 15 amino acids. Germline V gene lookup returns CDR1 MNHNY and CDR2 SVGAGI (reference sequence). Trimming removed 5 bases at V and 2 bases at J, with 13 bases between. The CDR3 is CASSTPRGGNQPQHF. Written as DNA, the CDR3 is TGTGCCAGCAGTACCCCCAGGGGAGGCAATCAGCCCCAGCATTTT.

This clone has just a few counts. The chain is built from TRBV20-1 and TRBJ2-7; 8 nucleotides agree with TRBD2. The CDR3 contains 10 residues. Germline V gives CDR1 DFQATT, CDR2 SNEGSKA (reference sequence). Losses at the gene ends were 7 bases for V and 12 bases for J; bases not matched to a gene: 8. CDR3 in amino acids: CSVYGRAPYF. The CDR3 DNA sequence: TGCAGTGTATACGGGAGGGCCCCGTACTTC.

The rearrangement joins TRBV6-5 to TRBJ2-7, with D tentatively TRBD1 (5 bases). Germline values: CDR1 MNHEY, CDR2 SVGAGI. The V end was cut by 0 bases, the J end by 4 bases, with 7 bases between. This CDR3 spans 13 amino acids. Written as DNA, the CDR3 is TGTGCCAGCAGTTACTCGGACAAATACGAGCAGTACTTC. It is translated as CASSYSDKYEQYF.

CDR3 DNA sequence: TGCGCCATCGGACTAGCGGGAGTTGGGGAGACCCAGTACTTC. This codes for CAIGLAGVGETQYF. This chain uses TRBV10-2 with TRBJ2-5; the match to TRBD2 covers 13 bases. Unmatched junction bases numbered 7, after V lost 10 bases and J lost 5 bases. CDR1 is WSHSY, CDR2 SAAADI, per germline. The CDR3 covers 14 residues.

The genes are TRBV10-3 and TRBJ2-7; TRBD1 matches at 8 bases. The CDR3 is 14 residues long. J was trimmed by 1 base and V by 5 bases; bases with no gene match: 4. Looked up from germline, CDR1 is ENHRY and CDR2 is SYGVKD. CDR3 DNA sequence: TGTGCCATCAGTATCGACAGGGGATCCTACGAGCAGTACTTC. Amino acid sequence: CAISIDRGSYEQYF.

This clone was counted once. CDR3 sequence reads: CASSIVRGQGNQPQHF. As DNA, the CDR3 is TGTGCCAGTAGTATTGTCCGGGGACAGGGTAATCAGCCCCAGCATTTT. This chain joins TRBV19 and TRBJ1-5; 9 bases map to TRBD1. Germline lookup yields CDR1 LNHDA and CDR2 SQIVND (reference sequence). CDR3 size: 16 residues. V lost 3 bases and J lost 4; bases outside the gene matches: 7. Full variable domain (rest looked up from reference TRBV19 and TRBJ1-5): DGGITQSPKYLFRKEGQNVTLSCEQNLNHDAMYWYRQDPGQGLRLIYYSQIVNDFQKGDIAEGYSVSREKKESFPLTVTSAQKNPTAFYLCASSIVRGQGNQPQHFGDGTRLSIL.

The V and J genes are TRBV7-9 and TRBJ1-2; maybe TRBD1 (5 bases). There are 15 residues in the CDR3. Deletions cut 5 bases from V and 8 bases from J, with 21 bases between. Looked up from germline, CDR1 is SEHNR and CDR2 is FQNEAQ (reference sequence). The CDR3 is CASSKGSRANLGYTF. The CDR3 coding sequence is TGTGCCAGCAGCAAGGGGTCCAGGGCGAATTTGGGCTACACCTTC.

The chain employs TRBV30 and TRBJ2-1, with a possible D match to TRBD2 (5 bases). The CDR3 is 14 amino acids. The germline V gene has CDR1 GTSNPN and CDR2 SVGIG (reference sequence). Trimming left V 5 bases short and J 7 bases short, with 18 bases between. The CDR3 protein is CAWVYADYSNEQFF. The CDR3 region has the DNA TGTGCCTGGGTTTATGCCGACTATTCGAATGAGCAGTTCTTC.

V usage is TRBV7-6 and J usage is TRBJ2-2; 9 nucleotides line up with TRBD1. The germline gives CDR1 SGHVS, CDR2 FNYEAQ. This CDR3 contains 16 residues. After removal of 5 bases from V and 3 bases from J, the junction contained 7 bases not matched to a gene. CDR3 sequence reads: CASSRRTGVDTGELFF. The CDR3 DNA is TGTGCCAGCAGCCGTCGGACAGGGGTAGACACCGGGGAGCTGTTTTTT. Based on the CDR3 plus reference TRBV7-6 and TRBJ2-2, the full variable domain is GAGVSQSPRYKVTKRGQDVALRCDPISGHVSLYWYRQALGQGPEFLTYFNYEAQQDKSGLPNDRFSAERPEGSISTLTIQRTEQRDSAMYRCASSRRTGVDTGELFFGEGSRLTVL.

This clone was seen a handful of times. The rearrangement joins TRBV5-6 to TRBJ2-7, with 10 bases aligning to TRBD2. The V gene end was trimmed by 4 bases and the J gene end by 5 bases; junction bases not matched to a gene: 9. This CDR3 contains 15 residues. The V gene's germline CDR1 is SGHDT and CDR2 YYEEEE. The DNA of the CDR3 is TGTGCCAGCAGCCGAAAGGGACTAGCGAGGGACGAGCAGTACTTC. Encoded protein: CASSRKGLARDEQYF.

The chain recombines TRBV19 with TRBJ1-2; 10 nucleotides line up with TRBD1. Germline V gives CDR1 LNHDA, CDR2 SQIVND (reference sequence). V shed 8 bases, J shed 6 bases, and the junction held 9 bases outside the gene matches. The CDR3 loop spans 14 amino acids. CDR3 in amino acids: CASQRPGQGHGYTF. DNA for the CDR3: TGTGCCAGTCAAAGGCCGGGACAGGGGCATGGCTACACCTTC. Filled out from reference TRBV19 and TRBJ1-2, the complete variable domain reads DGGITQSPKYLFRKEGQNVTLSCEQNLNHDAMYWYRQDPGQGLRLIYYSQIVNDFQKGDIAEGYSVSREKKESFPLTVTSAQKNPTAFYLCASQRPGQGHGYTFGSGTRLTVV.

On this clone: The same CDR3 can be traced to other DNA sequences in this sample. The chain has TRBV18 and TRBJ2-7, with 7 bases identical to TRBD1. The germline V gene encodes CDR1 KGHSH and CDR2 LQKENI. V shed 3 bases and J 2 bases; nucleotides not matched to a gene: 1. CDR3 length: 13 amino acids. The CDR3 sequence: CASSPGQTYEQYF. As DNA, the CDR3 is TGTGCCAGCTCACCGGGACAGACCTACGAGCAGTACTTC.

This rearrangement joins TRBV7-2 to TRBJ1-1, with TRBD1 matching 7 bases. This CDR3 contains 14 residues. CDR1 is SGHTA, CDR2 FQGNSA, per germline. With V trimmed by 5 bases and J by 1 base, 4 bases remained unmatched. The CDR3, as DNA: TGTGCCAGCAGCCGTGGGACAGCGAACACTGAAGCTTTCTTT. This encodes CASSRGTANTEAFF. Drawing the rest from reference TRBV7-2 and TRBJ1-1, the complete variable domain is GAGVSQSPSNKVTEKGKDVELRCDPISGHTALYWYRQSLGQGLEFLIYFQGNSAPDKSGLPSDRFSAERTGGSVSTLTIQRTQQEDSAVYLCASSRGTANTEAFFGQGTRLTVV.

V is TRBV6-6 and J is TRBJ2-5, with 8 positions matching TRBD1. V was clipped by 6 bases and J by 5 bases; unmatched bases: 11. This CDR3 contains 15 residues. From germline, CDR1 is MNHNY and CDR2 SVGAGI (reference sequence). CDR3 bases: TGTGCCAGCAGCGTTCCCTCAGGGGGCACGGAGACCCAGTACTTC. This sequence encodes CASSVPSGGTETQYF.

The chain is built from TRBV15 and TRBJ2-3; 7 nucleotides align to TRBD1. Germline CDR1 is LNHNV and CDR2 is YYDKDF (reference sequence). The CDR3 sequence is 14 residues long. The V gene end was trimmed by 0 bases and the J gene end by 3 bases; junction bases not matched to a gene: 0. The CDR3 DNA is TGTGCCACCAGCAGAGACAGGGGGACAGATACGCAGTATTTT. This codes for CATSRDRGTDTQYF.

Comment on this clone: Within the sample, other DNA sequences also encode this same CDR3. The V gene is TRBV18, the J gene TRBJ1-1; 8 bases line up with TRBD1. CDR3 length: 16 residues. Per the germline V gene, CDR1 is KGHSH and CDR2 is LQKENI. Losses at the gene ends were 1 base for V and 1 base for J; bases not matched to a gene: 5. CDR3 region: CASSPRAGTGNTEAFF. CDR3 sequence (DNA): TGTGCCAGCTCACCACGGGCGGGGACAGGGAACACTGAAGCTTTCTTT.

The V call is TRBV5-4, the J call TRBJ1-2; no clear D. V was trimmed by 1 base and J by 4 bases, leaving 8 bases between them. There are 13 residues in the CDR3. The V gene's germline CDR1 is SGHNT and CDR2 YYREEE (reference sequence). The CDR3 protein is CASSLSVLYGYTF. The CDR3 bases are TGTGCCAGCAGCTTGAGCGTTCTCTATGGCTACACCTTC.

The CDR3 reads CAISESGGLAGAGTGELFF. Written as DNA, the CDR3 is TGTGCCATCAGTGAGTCAGGAGGACTAGCGGGAGCTGGGACCGGGGAGCTGTTTTTT. The chain joins TRBV10-3 to TRBJ2-2; 13 positions agree with TRBD2. The germline V gene encodes CDR1 ENHRY and CDR2 SYGVKD. The junction had 9 bases not matched to a gene; V was cut back by 0 bases and J by 5 bases. This CDR3 has 19 amino acids.

The chain couples TRBV28 to TRBJ1-1; D gene ambiguous. The V end was cut by 3 bases, the J end by 9 bases, with 5 bases between. The CDR3 loop spans 10 amino acids. CDR1 is MDHEN, CDR2 SYDVKM, per germline. Written as DNA, the CDR3 is TGTGCCAGCAGTTTGGAGCAAGCTTTCTTT. It translates to CASSLEQAFF.

Here the CDR3 DNA reads TGTGCCAGCAGTTTTATTGGGGGCTCTGAAGCTTTCTTT. It translates to CASSFIGGSEAFF. The chain recombines TRBV27 with TRBJ1-1; D is possibly TRBD1 (6 bases). The CDR3 consists of 13 residues. V shed 3 bases and J shed 6 bases, with 11 bases lying between them. Germline V gene lookup returns CDR1 MNHEY and CDR2 SMNVEV (reference sequence).

The gene calls are TRBV6-1 and TRBJ1-2; D is uncertain. V lost 4 bases and J lost 1, with 10 bases in between. Germline V lookup: CDR1 MNHNS, CDR2 SASEGT. The CDR3 spans 14 residues. Here the CDR3 reads CASSGLQNNYGYTF. CDR3 DNA sequence: TGTGCCAGCAGTGGCCTACAGAATAACTATGGCTACACCTTC.

The sample holds a few counts of this clone. CDR3 DNA: TGTGCCAGCAGCGAAGCGGGAGGACCCTACGAGCAGTACTTC. It yields the protein CASSEAGGPYEQYF. The rearrangement links TRBV7-6 to TRBJ2-7, with TRBD2 matching 9 bases. Germline CDR1 and CDR2: SGHVS and FNYEAQ. Losses at the gene ends were 5 bases for V and 2 bases for J; bases not matched to a gene: 4. The CDR3 sequence is 14 residues long.

V is TRBV7-2 and J is TRBJ1-4; D ambiguous. The CDR3 extends over 15 amino acids. Germline V gives CDR1 SGHTA, CDR2 FQGNSA. Trimming took off 0 bases at V and 4 bases at J, with 9 bases between the two ends. CDR3 loop: CASSLATGYNEKLFF. The CDR3 DNA reads as TGTGCCAGCAGCTTAGCAACCGGGTATAATGAAAAACTGTTTTTT.

The CDR3 is CASSSGETQYF. CDR3 in DNA: TGTGCCAGCAGCTCGGGGGAGACCCAGTACTTC. The V and J genes are TRBV7-7 and TRBJ2-5; D might be TRBD2 (5 bases). V dropped 4 bases and J dropped 5 bases, with 5 bases sitting between them. Germline CDR1 is SSHAT and CDR2 is FNYEAQ (reference sequence). The CDR3 has 11 amino acids.

This sequence joins TRBV7-6 and TRBJ2-1; 8 positions match TRBD2. Germline trimming cut 3 bases from V and 8 bases from J; bases unmatched to any gene: 9. The CDR3 totals 15 residues. The germline CDR1 and CDR2 sequences are SGHVS and FNYEAQ. The CDR3 is CASSLGGRSWDEQFF. The CDR3 bases are TGTGCCAGCAGCTTGGGCGGGAGGTCGTGGGATGAGCAGTTCTTC.